These 19 T cell receptor beta chains came from one sample sequenced in a study of Graves' ophthalmopathy and Graves' hyperthyroidism. Amplified material comprised TCR beta CDR3 regions derived from RNA transcripts. A first-round RT-PCR used HTBI primers, followed by a second-round multiplex PCR. TCRdb re-called the multiplex PCR reads through MiXCR, storing one row per CDR3 protein. The profile covers roughly 700,000 distinct CDR3 sequences, with approximately 40% appearing a single time and approximately 43% taken by the ten largest. The material sequenced was peripheral blood. The source of these receptors is an adult man with Graves' ophthalmopathy.

This clonotype was seen many times. V is TRBV10-3 and J is TRBJ2-7; a possible D gene is TRBD1 (6 bases). Germline V gives CDR1 ENHRY, CDR2 SYGVKD. Trimming removed 4 bases at V and 5 bases at J, with 15 bases between. This CDR3 region has 14 residues. The CDR3 region has the DNA TGTGCCATCAGTGCCGAGCTGGGGGCCCACGAGCAGTACTTC. Its translation: CAISAELGAHEQYF.

This clonotype was found once. The genes are TRBV29-1 and TRBJ2-5; 10 nucleotides match TRBD2. V was pared by 8 bases and J by 4 bases, with 4 bases of the junction left unmatched. The germline V gene has CDR1 SQVTM and CDR2 ANQGSEA. The CDR3 spans 12 residues. CDR3: CSRGLALETQYF. In nucleotides, the CDR3 is TGCAGCCGGGGACTAGCGCTAGAGACCCAGTACTTC.

This clonotype occurred many times. The genes are TRBV2 and TRBJ2-7; 12 nucleotides agree with TRBD2. The germline V gene has CDR1 SNHLY and CDR2 FYNNEI. The CDR3 is 14 amino acids. V lost 6 bases to trimming and J lost 6 bases; unmatched junction nucleotides: 6. The CDR3 loop reads CASSPSGRAGEQYF. In nucleotides, the CDR3 is TGTGCCAGCAGCCCTAGCGGGAGGGCCGGCGAGCAGTACTTC.

Many counts were recorded for this clonotype. This chain joins TRBV7-8 and TRBJ1-1, with 11 bases aligning to TRBD1. CDR3 length: 14 amino acids. The J segment lost 5 bases and the V segment lost 3 bases, leaving 2 bases of the junction unmatched. The germline V gene has CDR1 SGHVS and CDR2 FQNEAQ. The CDR3: CASSFRDRGTEAFF. In nucleotides, the CDR3 is TGTGCCAGCAGCTTCCGGGACAGGGGGACTGAAGCTTTCTTT.

Ten or more counts support this clonotype. The chain has TRBV12-3 or TRBV12-4 and TRBJ2-2; D is unclear. The CDR3 loop spans 12 amino acids. The V end lost 3 bases, the J end lost 6 bases, and 5 bases lay between the germline ends. The CDR3, as DNA: TGTGCCAGCAGTTTTTGGTCCGGGGAGCTGTTTTTT. Protein sequence: CASSFWSGELFF.

This clonotype has more than one count but fewer than ten. A read error is possible here, since a much larger clone lies one base away. The genes are TRBV15 and TRBJ2-7; the match to TRBD2 covers 7 bases. Germline trimming cut 0 bases from V and 7 bases from J; bases unmatched to any gene: 15. The V gene's germline CDR1 is LNHNV and CDR2 YYDKDF (reference sequence). The CDR3 consists of 17 residues. The CDR3, as DNA: TGTGCCACCAGCAGAGATAGGGAGGGTACCTCCTACAATGAGCAGTACTTC. It yields the protein CATSRDREGTSYNEQYF.

The V call is TRBV6-1, the J call TRBJ1-4; D remains ambiguous. Trimming took off 7 bases at V and 7 bases at J, with 19 bases between the two ends. Per the germline V gene, CDR1 is MNHNS and CDR2 is SASEGT. The CDR3 consists of 15 residues. CDR3 in amino acids: CASTPSSGGSEKLFF. CDR3 DNA sequence: TGTGCCAGCACCCCCTCCAGTGGCGGGAGTGAAAAACTGTTTTTT.

Many counts were recorded for this clonotype. V is TRBV10-2 and J is TRBJ1-5; no clear D gene. CDR1 is WSHSY and CDR2 is SAAADI in the germline V gene. V was cut by 4 bases and J by 3 bases, with 10 bases left in between. The CDR3 spans 14 residues. CDR3 amino acids: CASSGPGANQPQHF. The CDR3 DNA sequence: TGCGCCAGCAGTGGGCCAGGAGCCAATCAGCCCCAGCATTTT.

The gene calls are TRBV19 and TRBJ1-2, with D unclear. Germline V gives CDR1 LNHDA, CDR2 SQIVND (reference sequence). This CDR3 is built from 15 residues. Trimming took 9 bases from V and 4 from J, leaving 21 bases between them. As DNA, the CDR3 is TGTGCCAGCAGCTTCGGGATAGCGGGGTCCTATGGCTACACCTTC. Protein: CASSFGIAGSYGYTF.

This clonotype was recorded at least ten times. The chain has TRBV6-1 and TRBJ1-2, with 7 bases that match TRBD1. The CDR3 is 14 residues long. The V and J ends lost 9 bases and 4 bases, in that order; junction bases with no gene match: 11. CDR1 is MNHNS, CDR2 SASEGT, per germline. CDR3 sequence reads: CASLGDSGFYGYTF. In nucleotides, the CDR3 is TGTGCCAGTCTGGGGGACAGTGGGTTCTATGGCTACACCTTC.

In this sample, this clonotype turned up a few times. The chain combines TRBV20-1 with TRBJ1-4; perhaps TRBD1 as D (5 bases). Germline V gives CDR1 DFQATT, CDR2 SNEGSKA (reference sequence). V was trimmed by 2 bases and J by 8 bases, leaving 12 bases between them. The CDR3 loop spans 13 amino acids. The CDR3 bases are TGCAGTGCTAGATCTAGGGGAGACGAAAAACTGTTTTTT. This codes for CSARSRGDEKLFF.

This clonotype came up a few times. The chain joins TRBV7-2 to TRBJ2-7; possibly TRBD2 for D (5 bases). Looked up from germline, CDR1 is SGHTA and CDR2 is FQGNSA. This CDR3 has 14 residues. Deletions cut 2 bases from V and 4 bases from J, with 12 bases between. The CDR3 reads CASSLFRPGYEQYF. In nucleotides, the CDR3 is TGTGCCAGCAGCTTATTCCGTCCGGGATACGAGCAGTACTTC.

The chain carries TRBV5-5 and TRBJ2-5, with D unresolved. Trimming took 4 bases from V and 0 from J, leaving 10 bases between them. CDR3 size: 14 residues. In germline, CDR1 is SGHKS, CDR2 YYEKEE (reference sequence). In DNA form, the CDR3 reads TGTGCCAGCAGCCGGACCCTGTACCAAGAGACCCAGTACTTC. It yields the protein CASSRTLYQETQYF.

This clonotype was counted a few times. The V gene is TRBV5-6, the J gene TRBJ2-7; 7 bases are shared with TRBD1. This CDR3 contains 15 residues. After removal of 4 bases from V and 1 base from J, the junction contained 8 bases not matched to a gene. Germline-derived CDR1 and CDR2 are SGHDT and YYEEEE. CDR3 protein: CASSEAGTASYEQYF. CDR3 bases: TGTGCCAGCAGCGAAGCCGGGACAGCGTCCTACGAGCAGTACTTC.

There are a few counts of this clonotype. The gene calls are TRBV7-2 and TRBJ1-5; TRBD1 matches at 8 bases. The junction had 8 bases not matched to a gene; V was cut back by 5 bases and J by 2 bases. This CDR3 has 16 amino acids. Germline V CDR1 and CDR2: SGHTA, FQGNSA. CDR3 amino acids: CASSVDDRGRNQPQHF. The CDR3 DNA sequence: TGTGCCAGCAGCGTGGATGACAGGGGTCGCAATCAGCCCCAGCATTTT.

About this clonotype itself: A much larger clone lies a single base off, so this may be a read error. The chain recombines TRBV5-4 with TRBJ1-2, with a possible D match to TRBD1 (5 bases). Germline values: CDR1 SGHNT, CDR2 YYREEE (reference sequence). The CDR3 has 13 residues. Trimming took off 0 bases at V and 13 bases at J, with 16 bases between the two ends. The CDR3 is CASSLDRSGSCTF. In DNA form, the CDR3 reads TGTGCCAGCAGCTTGGACAGGTCGGGAAGCTGCACCTTC.

This clonotype was counted a few times. The chain recombines TRBV20-1 with TRBJ1-4; 7 bases match TRBD1. Germline values: CDR1 DFQATT, CDR2 SNEGSKA (reference sequence). J lost 8 bases, V lost 6 bases, and 9 bases had no gene match. There are 13 residues in the CDR3. The CDR3 spells CSALTGLPEKLFF. CDR3 sequence (DNA): TGCAGTGCCTTGACAGGGTTACCGGAAAAACTGTTTTTT.

The J gene is TRBJ1-4, the V gene TRBV20-1; D gene uncertain. There are 12 residues in the CDR3. Trimming cost V 3 bases and J 8 bases, with 10 bases left between them. Germline CDR1 DFQATT, CDR2 SNEGSKA (reference sequence). The CDR3 reads CSARDPQEKLFF. The CDR3, as DNA: TGCAGTGCTAGGGACCCCCAAGAAAAACTGTTTTTT.

This clonotype was counted only a few times. The V call is TRBV12-3 or TRBV12-4, the J call TRBJ2-5; 11 bases are a match to TRBD2. With 3 bases clipped from V and 2 bases from J, the junction kept 2 bases outside the gene matches. This CDR3 has 15 amino acids. CDR3 DNA sequence: TGTGCCAGCAGTTTCCGACTAGCGGGACAAGAGACCCAGTACTTC. Its translation is CASSFRLAGQETQYF.